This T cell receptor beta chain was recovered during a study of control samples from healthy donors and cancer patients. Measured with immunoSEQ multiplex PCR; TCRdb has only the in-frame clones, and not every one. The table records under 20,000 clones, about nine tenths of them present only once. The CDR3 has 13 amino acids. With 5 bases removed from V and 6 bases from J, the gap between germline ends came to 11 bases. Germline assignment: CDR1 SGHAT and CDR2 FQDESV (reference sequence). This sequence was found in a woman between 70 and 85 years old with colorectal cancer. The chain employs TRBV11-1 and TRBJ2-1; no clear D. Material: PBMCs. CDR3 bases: TGTGCCAGCAGCACGCTTGGGGTCAATGAGCAGTTCTTC. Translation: CASSTLGVNEQFF. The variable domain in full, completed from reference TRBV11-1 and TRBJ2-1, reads EAEVAQSPRYKITEKSQAVAFWCDPISGHATLYWYRQILGQGPELLVQFQDESVVDDSQLPKDRFSAERLKGVDSTLKIQPAELGDSAMYLCASSTLGVNEQFFGPGTRLTVL.